This T cell receptor (beta chain) was found in a study of OX40 agonist ivuxolimab in advanced cancers. The CDR3 spans 12 residues. CDR1 and CDR2 from the germline V gene are ENHRY and SYGVKD. Using immunoSEQ multiplex PCR, the repertoire was profiled, and TCRdb retains in-frame clones only, with some absent. Among under 40,000 clones listed, roughly nine tenths were seen once. The TCR sequence derives from an adult with an advanced solid tumor such as melanoma, head and neck, liver or kidney cancer. The chain recombines TRBV10-3 with TRBJ2-5; D is ambiguous. The sequenced sample was CD4+ or CD8+ T cells sorted from blood, obtained in a trial of the OX40 agonist ivuxolimab. The chain's CDR3 is CATRRSAETQYF. DNA of the CDR3: TGTGCTACGAGGCGTTCCGCGGAGACCCAGTACTTC.